The present T cell receptor beta chain was sequenced within a study of cytomegalovirus exposure and HLA in healthy donors. Details on this clone: Its antigen is not identified.

Study outcomes and limitations: First-cohort TCR clusters tended to co-occur in the 95 to 150 validation repertoires, a later analysis found. Cytomegalovirus status was reportedly diagnosed by the classifier with high sensitivity and specificity.

Generated by immunoSEQ multiplex PCR, the TCRdb table keeps only in-frame clones and is missing some. The table has approximately 150,000 clones, approximately 80% seen once. This clonotype originated in a man aged 25 to 40 in good health and CMV-seropositive. Specimen: PBMCs.

CDR3 in amino acids: CASSDRSYSYEQYF. In DNA form, the CDR3 reads TGCGCCAGTTCGGACAGGTCCTACTCCTACGAGCAGTACTTC. The chain combines TRBV5-1 with TRBJ2-7; 7 nucleotides align to TRBD1. The V gene end was trimmed by 8 bases and the J gene end by 0 bases; junction bases not matched to a gene: 8. This CDR3 comprises 14 residues. Germline assignment: CDR1 SGHRS and CDR2 YFSETQ.